A selection of T cell receptor beta chains follows, all from one sample in a study of blood T cell repertoires in COVID-19. The data were produced by immunoSEQ multiplex PCR, yet TCRdb's version contains in-frame clones alone and is incomplete. The sample lists some 260,000 clones, around nine tenths seen once, with 2.1% in the top ten. The material sequenced was peripheral blood. All receptors come from a woman aged 35 to 49 who had recovered from COVID-19. Each CDR3 is given with its conserved first and last residue. A D gene is named only where the DNA matches it firmly. Clone sizes are given selectively: once, few, many, or a class where the clone is expanded.

CDR3aa,CDR3nt,abundance,d_gene,j_gene,v_gene
CASSGSAGYEQYF,TGTGCCAGCAGCGGGTCAGCGGGCTACGAGCAGTACTTC,once,.,TRBJ2-7,TRBV7-2
CASNPPSGATGELFF,TGTGCCAGCAACCCCCCTAGCGGGGCTACCGGGGAGCTGTTTTTT,few,TRBD2,TRBJ2-2,TRBV7-9
CASSLPSKDTLPPLHF,TGTGCCAGCAGCCTACCTTCGAAGGACACCTTGCCTCCCCTCCACTTT,few,.,TRBJ1-6,TRBV7-2
CASSLRLAGGANTGELFF,TGTGCCAGCAGCCTCCGACTAGCGGGAGGGGCGAACACCGGGGAGCTGTTTTTT,.,TRBD2,TRBJ2-2,TRBV7-2
CAWSRLAGGKGTLDTQYF,TGTGCCTGGAGTCGACTAGCGGGGGGCAAGGGGACATTAGATACGCAGTATTTT,.,TRBD2,TRBJ2-3,TRBV30
CASNGQGVGTQYF,TGCGCCAGCAATGGTCAGGGGGTTGGGACCCAGTACTTC,.,TRBD1,TRBJ2-5,TRBV5-1
CASSPNQGALNTGELFF,TGTGCCAGCAGCCCTAATCAGGGGGCGCTGAACACCGGGGAGCTGTTTTTT,.,TRBD1,TRBJ2-2,TRBV11-2
CASSSQDRGNTIYF,TGTGCCAGCAGCTCACAGGATCGTGGAAACACCATATATTTT,.,.,TRBJ1-3,TRBV7-9
CASSSWDFYLEYF,TGTGCCAGCAGTTCATGGGACTTCTACCTGGAGTACTTC,once,.,TRBJ2-7,TRBV6-2/TRBV6-3
CATSDLDRVETQYF,TGTGCCACCAGTGATTTGGACAGGGTGGAGACCCAGTACTTC,.,TRBD1,TRBJ2-5,TRBV24-1
CASSAGTSFYPQYF,TGTGCCAGCAGCGCCGGGACTAGCTTTTACCCGCAGTATTTT,.,TRBD2,TRBJ2-3,TRBV9
CASSLFRGSIRGQPQHF,TGTGCCAGCAGCTTGTTCCGTGGCTCTATTCGAGGGCAGCCCCAGCATTTT,.,.,TRBJ1-5,TRBV5-6
CATSRGLAGGTAQYF,TGTGCCACCAGCAGGGGACTAGCGGGGGGTACGGCCCAGTACTTC,.,TRBD2,TRBJ2-5,TRBV15
CASSYSRTGGEKLFF,TGTGCCAGCAGTTACTCCAGGACAGGCGGAGAAAAACTGTTTTTT,.,TRBD1,TRBJ1-4,TRBV6-5
CAGSTGYRAGELFF,TGTGCCGGGTCTACAGGGTACAGAGCCGGGGAGCTGTTTTTT,.,.,TRBJ2-2,TRBV6-5
CASSSFGGGAGAVYEQYF,TGTGCCAGCAGCTCCTTTGGGGGTGGGGCAGGGGCAGTCTACGAGCAGTACTTC,.,.,TRBJ2-7,TRBV5-4
CASSQAAGPGDHSPLHF,TGCGCCAGCAGCCAAGCCGCGGGTCCGGGGGATCATTCACCCCTCCACTTT,.,.,TRBJ1-6,TRBV4-3
CASSLGTSGGVTDTQYF,TGCGCCAGCAGCTTAGGGACTAGCGGGGGCGTCACAGATACGCAGTATTTT,.,TRBD2,TRBJ2-3,TRBV5-1
CASSYTTGYGYTF,TGTGCCAGCAGTTACACAACAGGCTATGGCTACACCTTC,.,.,TRBJ1-2,TRBV6-5
CASSWTGDSGNTIYF,TGTGCCAGCAGTTGGACAGGCGACTCTGGAAACACCATATATTTT,.,TRBD1,TRBJ1-3,TRBV28
CASSLEPIPGGYTF,TGCGCCAGCAGCTTGGAACCAATCCCGGGTGGCTACACCTTC,.,.,TRBJ1-2,TRBV5-1
CASSQDRGAWEKLFF,TGCGCCAGCAGCCAAGACAGGGGGGCATGGGAAAAACTGTTTTTT,.,TRBD1,TRBJ1-4,TRBV4-3
CASSALQGGAIQYF,TGTGCCAGTAGTGCACTACAGGGTGGGGCCATTCAGTACTTC,.,.,TRBJ2-4,TRBV19
CASRPTGERQPQHF,TGTGCCAGCAGGCCAACAGGGGAGCGGCAGCCCCAGCATTTT,.,TRBD1,TRBJ1-5,TRBV6-6
CASSSSGGDTEAFF,TGTGCCAGCAGCTCAAGCGGAGGGGACACTGAAGCTTTCTTT,.,.,TRBJ1-1,TRBV7-3
CASSLDLAYNEQFF,TGCGCCAGCAGCTTGGACCTAGCTTACAATGAGCAGTTCTTC,.,.,TRBJ2-1,TRBV5-1
CASRRTGGDYGYTF,TGTGCCAGTAGGCGGACAGGGGGCGATTATGGCTACACCTTC,.,TRBD1,TRBJ1-2,TRBV19